This T cell receptor beta chain was sequenced during a study of T cell responses to AZD1222 COVID-19 vaccine. Study outcomes and limitations: A reported finding is that nearly half of spike-specific TCRs target unmutated variant regions. Mostly white British, mostly female donors; authors suggested clonal diversity may be underestimated.

With regard to this clone: Antigen: not known.

CDR1 is LGHDT and CDR2 is YNNKEL in the germline V gene (reference sequence). This CDR3 is 16 amino acids long. With 4 bases removed from V and 3 bases from J, the gap between germline ends came to 19 bases. Measured with immunoSEQ multiplex PCR; TCRdb has only the in-frame clones, and not every one. Its clone listing holds about 140,000 clones. The receptor was isolated from an adult in good health. Sequenced input: peripheral blood. The V and J genes are TRBV3-1 (or the pseudogene TRBV3-2) and TRBJ2-7; weak D call: TRBD2 (6 bases). CDR3 coding DNA: TGTGCCAGCAGCCGTTATGGGGGGTGGACGAACTACGAGCAGTACTTC. Amino acid sequence: CASSRYGGWTNYEQYF.